The 21 T cell receptor beta chains in this list originate from one sample, sequenced in a study of cytomegalovirus exposure and HLA in healthy donors. The PCR made use of 60 Vbeta and 13 Jbeta primers. Here immunoSEQ multiplex PCR was the method, and the copy in TCRdb shows in-frame clones only, minus some. The sample includes some 160,000 clones, approximately 80% seen only once; the top ten take under 2%. The source material was PBMCs. These receptors came from a woman aged 18-35 years in good health and CMV-seronegative.

This clone was seen a single time. This chain joins TRBV4-1 and TRBJ2-2, with D possibly matching TRBD1 (6 bases). V gave up 2 bases and J gave up 4 bases, with 11 bases separating them. This CDR3 region has 15 residues. Germline V gene sequence: CDR1 MGHRA, CDR2 YSYEKL. This CDR3 is CASSQWGQSTGELFF. In DNA, the CDR3 is TGCGCCAGCAGCCAATGGGGACAAAGCACCGGGGAGCTGTTTTTT.

V is TRBV6-5 and J is TRBJ1-5, with D possibly matching TRBD1 (5 bases). From germline, CDR1 is MNHEY and CDR2 SVGAGI. The CDR3 loop spans 13 amino acids. The germline V and J ends were trimmed by 6 bases and 7 bases, with 13 bases remaining between them. As DNA, the CDR3 is TGTGCCAGCAGCCCCGGGAGGGGACAGCCCCAGCATTTT. Protein product: CASSPGRGQPQHF.

The chain recombines TRBV30 with TRBJ2-6; TRBD2 matches 7 bases. Trimming removed 4 bases from V and 0 bases from J; junction bases left unmatched: 6. The CDR3 length is 16 residues. Germline CDR1 reads GTSNPN; CDR2 reads SVGIG (reference sequence). CDR3 residues: CAWMFGGISGANVLTF. DNA of the CDR3: TGTGCCTGGATGTTCGGGGGGATCTCTGGGGCCAACGTCCTGACTTTC.

On this clone itself: At one of its ends the junction is not consistent with the germline gene, which may arise from a read error. This rearrangement joins TRBV7-7 to TRBJ1-1; D ambiguous. The CDR3 runs 13 residues. The germline V gene has CDR1 SSHAT and CDR2 FNYEAQ (reference sequence). As DNA, the CDR3 is TGTGCTAGCAGCTCTACCCCCGGGACTGAAGCTTTCTTT. It encodes CASSSTPGTEAFF.

The J gene is TRBJ2-1, the V gene TRBV16; D may be TRBD2 (6 bases). Between the trimmed V and J ends, which lost 3 bases and 0 bases, there was a span of 18 bases. This CDR3 comprises 18 residues. Germline loops: CDR1 KGHSY, CDR2 FQNENV. CDR3 region: CASSHLNSDGSSYNEQFF. The CDR3 coding sequence is TGTGCCAGCAGCCACCTTAATTCGGACGGGAGCTCCTACAATGAGCAGTTCTTC.

The J gene is TRBJ1-1, the V gene TRBV9; D is unresolved. Per germline, CDR1 SGDLS and CDR2 YYNGEE. V lost 0 bases and J 1 base, leaving 4 bases between the germline ends. The CDR3 runs 13 residues. The DNA for the CDR3 is TGTGCCAGCAGCGTAGCACAGAACACTGAAGCTTTCTTT. Translated: CASSVAQNTEAFF.

The CDR3 spells CSAEGRNEQFF. CDR3 DNA: TGCAGTGCCGAGGGCCGAAATGAGCAGTTCTTC. V usage is TRBV20-1 and J usage is TRBJ2-1, with D possibly being TRBD2 (5 bases). This CDR3 is 11 amino acids long. CDR1 and CDR2 (germline): DFQATT, SNEGSKA (reference sequence). V lost 6 bases to trimming and J lost 7 bases, with 10 bases between them.

Only a few counts were recorded for this clone. The gene calls are TRBV29-1 and TRBJ2-1, with 7 bases aligning to TRBD1. Per the germline V gene, CDR1 is SQVTM and CDR2 is ANQGSEA. Trimming took 7 bases from V and 7 from J; bases not matched to a gene: 7. This CDR3 comprises 12 residues. CDR3 sequence: CSGGRQGNEQFF. The CDR3 nucleotides read TGCAGCGGGGGGAGACAGGGAAATGAGCAGTTCTTC.

This clone was seen only a few times. The V and J genes are TRBV15 and TRBJ2-5, with TRBD2 matching 9 bases. The CDR3 totals 16 residues. Germline V lookup: CDR1 LNHNV, CDR2 YYDKDF (reference sequence). The trim removed 5 bases at V and 2 bases at J, leaving 9 bases unmatched. CDR3 DNA: TGTGCCACCAGCTGGCTAGCGGGGAAGGGTCAAGAGACCCAGTACTTC. Its translation is CATSWLAGKGQETQYF. Drawing the rest from reference TRBV15 and TRBJ2-5, the complete variable domain is DAMVIQNPRYQVTQFGKPVTLSCSQTLNHNVMYWYQQKSSQAPKLLFHYYDKDFNNEADTPDNFQSRRPNTSFCFLDIRSPGLGDTAMYLCATSWLAGKGQETQYFGPGTRLLVL.

This sequence joins TRBV2 and TRBJ1-1; D might be TRBD1 (6 bases). V was shortened by 6 bases and J by 10 bases, with 21 bases between the two germline ends. The CDR3 loop spans 14 amino acids. Germline CDR1 SNHLY, CDR2 FYNNEI. The CDR3 sequence is CASRGYRDTLAAFF. CDR3 bases: TGTGCCAGCAGAGGTTACCGGGACACCCTCGCAGCTTTCTTT.

This sequence joins TRBV19 and TRBJ1-3; 7 bases map to TRBD1. This CDR3 has 16 amino acids. The germline CDR1 and CDR2 sequences are LNHDA and SQIVND (reference sequence). V lost 7 bases to trimming and J lost 0 bases; unmatched junction nucleotides: 9. The CDR3 DNA reads as TGTGCCAGTACTGATAGGACAGGCTCCTCTGGAAACACCATATATTTT. This encodes CASTDRTGSSGNTIYF.

This chain connects TRBV7-3 to TRBJ1-2; D gene unclear. Germline V gene lookup returns CDR1 SGHTA and CDR2 FQGTGA. The CDR3 has 13 amino acids. The V end was cut by 2 bases, the J end by 2 bases, with 6 bases between. The CDR3 reads CASSLAENYGYTF. CDR3 DNA sequence: TGTGCCAGCAGCTTAGCGGAGAACTATGGCTACACCTTC.

The chain has TRBV10-1 and TRBJ2-5; 8 bases align to TRBD2. Germline lookup yields CDR1 WNHNN and CDR2 SYGVQD (reference sequence). This CDR3 spans 14 amino acids. V gave up 6 bases and J gave up 1 base; unmatched junction bases: 4. Here the CDR3 reads CASSKGTSQETQYF. The CDR3 coding sequence is TGCGCCAGCAGCAAAGGGACTAGCCAAGAGACCCAGTACTTC.

This chain joins TRBV30 and TRBJ2-3; perhaps TRBD1 as D (5 bases). The CDR3 runs 15 residues. V was shortened by 3 bases and J by 2 bases, with 15 bases between the two germline ends. The germline V gene has CDR1 GTSNPN and CDR2 SVGIG (reference sequence). The CDR3 spells CAWRRPQVSTDTQYF. CDR3 nucleotide sequence: TGTGCCTGGAGGAGGCCACAGGTCTCCACAGATACGCAGTATTTT. The entire variable domain, with the rest obtained from reference TRBV30 and TRBJ2-3, is as follows: SQTIHQWPATLVQPVGSPLSLECTVEGTSNPNLYWYRQAAGRGLQLLFYSVGIGQISSEVPQNLSASRPQDRQFILSSKKLLLSDSGFYLCAWRRPQVSTDTQYFGPGTRLTVL.

The J gene is TRBJ2-7, the V gene TRBV7-9; D uncertain. V was pared by 1 base and J by 3 bases, with 7 bases between. Germline V gene sequence: CDR1 SEHNR, CDR2 FQNEAQ (reference sequence). The CDR3 covers 13 residues. The DNA of the CDR3 is TGTGCCAGCAGCTTAGTCGGAGTCTACGAGCAGTACTTC. Encoded protein: CASSLVGVYEQYF.

This clone occurred a few times. One junction end disagrees with the germline gene, perhaps due to a read error. V gene TRBV7-3 combines with J gene TRBJ2-7, with 7 bases that match TRBD2. Germline V gene sequence: CDR1 SGHTA, CDR2 FQGTGA. The CDR3 runs to 13 residues. The CDR3 bases are TGTGCCAGCAGCCGGACCGGGACTACTGAGCGGTACTTC. Protein product: CASSRTGTTERYF.

The chain carries TRBV6-1 and TRBJ2-5, with 9 nucleotides matching TRBD2. After removal of 1 base from V and 1 base from J, the junction contained 1 base not matched to a gene. This CDR3 is built from 15 residues. Germline V lookup: CDR1 MNHNS, CDR2 SASEGT. The CDR3 DNA sequence: TGTGCCAGCAGTGAAGAAGCGGGGGGCCAAGAGACCCAGTACTTC. Protein sequence: CASSEEAGGQETQYF.

The V gene is TRBV6-5, the J gene TRBJ1-3; tentative D call: TRBD1 (5 bases). Germline V lookup: CDR1 MNHEY, CDR2 SVGAGI. The length of the CDR3 is 14 residues. V was cut by 2 bases and J by 3 bases, with 8 bases left in between. CDR3 in DNA: TGTGCCAGCAGTTACCGCGGGGGTGGAAACACCATATATTTT. Translation gives CASSYRGGGNTIYF.

The CDR3 sequence is CAWSEPLRRAGGEQFF. For the CDR3, the DNA is TGTGCCTGGAGTGAACCCCTAAGGAGGGCGGGAGGGGAGCAGTTCTTC. The J gene is TRBJ2-1, the V gene TRBV30; 9 nucleotides match TRBD2. V gave up 1 base and J gave up 10 bases; unmatched junction bases: 14. Germline V gene data show CDR1 as GTSNPN and CDR2 as SVGIG (reference sequence). The CDR3 contains 16 residues.

The chain has TRBV30 and TRBJ2-1, with 7 bases lining up with TRBD1. Germline V gene sequence: CDR1 GTSNPN, CDR2 SVGIG (reference sequence). V dropped 5 bases and J dropped 4; count of bases not matched to a gene: 2. CDR3 length: 12 residues. The CDR3 bases are TGTGCCTGGGGACAGGATTACAATGAGCAGTTCTTC. Translation gives CAWGQDYNEQFF.

The genes are TRBV29-1 and TRBJ2-1, with 7 positions matching TRBD1. Trimming at V came to 6 bases and at J to 2 bases, leaving 4 bases not matched to a gene. The CDR3 sequence is 13 residues long. Germline CDR1 reads SQVTM; CDR2 reads ANQGSEA. Here the CDR3 DNA reads TGCAGCGTATACAGGGGTACCTACAATGAGCAGTTCTTC. Encoded protein: CSVYRGTYNEQFF.